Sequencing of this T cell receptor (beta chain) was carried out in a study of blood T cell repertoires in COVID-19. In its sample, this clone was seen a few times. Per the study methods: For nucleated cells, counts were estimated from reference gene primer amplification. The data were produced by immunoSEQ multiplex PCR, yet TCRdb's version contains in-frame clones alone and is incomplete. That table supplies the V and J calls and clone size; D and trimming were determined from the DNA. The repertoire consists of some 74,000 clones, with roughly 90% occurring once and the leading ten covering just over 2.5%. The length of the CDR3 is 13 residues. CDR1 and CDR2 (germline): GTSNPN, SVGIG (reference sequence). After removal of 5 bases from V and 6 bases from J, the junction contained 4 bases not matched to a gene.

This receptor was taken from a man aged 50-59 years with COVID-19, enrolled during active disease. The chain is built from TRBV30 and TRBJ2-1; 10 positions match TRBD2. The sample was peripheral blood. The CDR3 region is CAWRLAGPNEQFF. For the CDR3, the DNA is TGTGCCTGGCGACTAGCGGGTCCCAATGAGCAGTTCTTC.